Below, 2 T cell receptor beta chains from the same sample are listed, as sequenced in a study of beta chain features in type 1 diabetes. Every bit of the isolated RNA underwent reverse transcription, so sequencing read expressed TCRB transcripts. The assay was immunoSEQ multiplex PCR, and TCRdb's table has in-frame clones only and misses some. The sample records about 360,000 clones, 10% to 15% being singletons. The material sequenced was naive CD4+ T cells from blood. The source is a young man in good health.

This clone has just a few counts. J is TRBJ2-2 and V is TRBV7-2; perhaps TRBD2 as D (5 bases). The CDR3 is 14 amino acids. CDR1 is SGHTA and CDR2 is FQGNSA in the germline V gene. V was trimmed by 7 bases and J by 3 bases, leaving 12 bases between them. CDR3 sequence reads: CASTPGGHTGELFF. For the CDR3, the DNA is TGTGCCAGCACGCCTGGCGGGCACACCGGGGAGCTGTTTTTT.

This clone turned up a few times. This chain connects TRBV6-5 to TRBJ2-3; 7 nucleotides agree with TRBD2. The trim removed 2 bases at V and 0 bases at J, leaving 2 bases unmatched. Germline lookup yields CDR1 MNHEY and CDR2 SVGAGI. The CDR3 totals 15 residues. CDR3 DNA: TGTGCCAGCAGTTACGCGGGGGATAGCACAGATACGCAGTATTTT. Residues: CASSYAGDSTDTQYF.